This TCR beta chain stems from a study of regulatory T cells in long-lasting Graves disease. Study in general: Graves' patients, newly diagnosed, had taken antithyroid drugs under 3 months.

The time point is: newly diagnosed GD, antithyroid drugs for less than 3 months. PBMC RNA served as the TCR library source. Per the germline V gene, CDR1 is SGHTA and CDR2 is FQGTGA. The CDR3 is 13 amino acids. Trimming took 4 bases from V and 5 from J, leaving 10 bases between them. Combining iRepertoire HTBI primers with Arm-PCR of CDR3 regions, the authors built TCR beta libraries. TCRdb called the multiplex PCR reads again in MiXCR, with one record for every CDR3 protein. Found here are around 500,000 distinct CDR3 sequences, roughly 13% of them singletons; the top ten hold roughly a tenth. This clonotype has at least ten counts. Another study also made use of these data, one on T cells in Graves' hyperthyroidism and ophthalmopathy.

The V and J genes are TRBV7-3 and TRBJ2-3; D may correspond to TRBD1 or TRBD2 (5 bases each). The clonotype originates from a man aged 25-40 years with Graves disease. The sequencing used peripheral blood mononuclear cells (PBMCs), collected at new diagnosis, from a patient treated with antithyroid drugs. In DNA, the CDR3 is TGTGCCAGCAGCTCCACTAGGGGAGATACGCAGTATTTT. This codes for CASSSTRGDTQYF. The full variable domain, its missing parts supplied by reference TRBV7-3 and TRBJ2-3, is GAGVSQTPSNKVTEKGKYVELRCDPISGHTALYWYRQSLGQGPEFLIYFQGTGAADDSGLPNDRFFAVRPEGSVSTLKIQRTERGDSAVYLCASSSTRGDTQYFGPGTRLTVL.